The 26 T cell receptor beta chains given below trace back to one sample, sequenced in a study of T cells in Graves' hyperthyroidism and ophthalmopathy. Amplification of TCR beta CDR3 regions used RNA as the template. First-round RT-PCR with HTBI primers amplified the TCR CDR3 region. Using its own MiXCR run on the multiplex PCR reads, TCRdb lists one record per CDR3 protein. The profile shows 350,000 to 500,000 distinct CDR3 sequences, roughly 15% of them singletons. The sequenced sample consisted of blood. The source of these receptors is a woman aged 18-29 years with Graves' hyperthyroidism.

In its sample, this clonotype was seen many times. This sequence joins TRBV28 and TRBJ2-7; 7 nucleotides align to TRBD2. V lost 8 bases to trimming and J lost 2 bases; unmatched junction nucleotides: 6. Germline CDR1 and CDR2: MDHEN and SYDVKM. This CDR3 spans 13 amino acids. CDR3 nucleotide sequence: TGTGCCAGCGGATCCGGGACTACCTACGAGCAGTACTTC. Translation gives CASGSGTTYEQYF. Variable domain in full (rest from reference TRBV28 and TRBJ2-7): DVKVTQSSRYLVKRTGEKVFLECVQDMDHENMFWYRQDPGLGLRLIYFSYDVKMKEKGDIPEGYSVSREKKERFSLILESASTNQTSMYLCASGSGTTYEQYFGPGTRLTVT.

A few counts support this clonotype. The chain recombines TRBV7-8 with TRBJ2-7, with TRBD1 matching over 7 bases. Per germline, CDR1 SGHVS and CDR2 FQNEAQ. The J segment lost 3 bases and the V segment lost 6 bases, leaving 8 bases of the junction unmatched. There are 14 residues in the CDR3. The CDR3 DNA reads TGTGCCAGCAGGGCCGGGACAGACATCTACGAGCAGTACTTC. Its translation is CASRAGTDIYEQYF.

This clonotype was observed many times. V is TRBV11-2 and J is TRBJ1-1; 7 bases map to TRBD1. In germline, CDR1 is SGHAT, CDR2 FQNNGV. V trimming: 2 bases; J trimming: 5 bases; junction bases outside the gene matches: 8. The CDR3 consists of 15 residues. CDR3 coding DNA: TGTGCCAGCAGCTTAATAGGGGGCGTTGGGACTGAAGCTTTCTTT. Translated, it gives CASSLIGGVGTEAFF.

At least ten counts were recorded for this clonotype. The chain links TRBV4-1 to TRBJ1-5; 10 bases are a match to TRBD1. CDR1 and CDR2 (germline): MGHRA, YSYEKL. With V trimmed by 0 bases and J by 6 bases, 5 bases remained unmatched. This CDR3 contains 16 residues. This CDR3 is CASSQDGTGVGQPQHF. The CDR3 DNA is TGCGCCAGCAGCCAAGATGGGACAGGGGTGGGTCAGCCCCAGCATTTT.

This clonotype was recorded at least ten times. V gene TRBV4-1 combines with J gene TRBJ2-5; D possibly corresponds to TRBD1 (6 bases). This CDR3 is 15 amino acids long. Germline CDR1 MGHRA, CDR2 YSYEKL. The V end was cut by 3 bases, the J end by 7 bases, with 18 bases between. CDR3 amino acids: CASSQGTSGTGTQYF. The CDR3 DNA follows: TGCGCCAGCAGCCAGGGGACATCGGGGACGGGGACCCAGTACTTC.

In its sample, this clonotype was seen many times. The chain employs TRBV20-1 and TRBJ2-1; TRBD2 matches at 7 bases. Trimming took 2 bases from V and 4 from J; bases not matched to a gene: 11. The CDR3 has 16 amino acids. CDR1 and CDR2 from the germline V gene are DFQATT and SNEGSKA (reference sequence). CDR3 nucleotides: TGCAGTGCTAGAATTTTTGGGGGGGTAGGGTACAATGAGCAGTTCTTC. Translating gives CSARIFGGVGYNEQFF.

As for this clonotype: One base away lies a much larger clone, so this may be a sequencing read error. The chain is built from TRBV9 and TRBJ1-2; D gene ambiguous. V was shortened by 2 bases and J by 1 base, with 12 bases between the two germline ends. The CDR3 covers 15 residues. Germline V gene lookup returns CDR1 SGDLS and CDR2 YYNGEE. This chain's CDR3 is CASSVEPIVNYGYTF. In nucleotides, the CDR3 is TGTGCCAGCAGCGTCGAACCCATAGTTAACTATGGCTACACCTTC.

V usage is TRBV9 and J usage is TRBJ2-1; 12 bases fit TRBD2. Trimming cost V 4 bases and J 8 bases; bases outside gene matches: 10. Per germline, CDR1 SGDLS and CDR2 YYNGEE. CDR3 length: 16 amino acids. The DNA of the CDR3 is TGTGCCAGCAGCCTCCGAGGACTAGCGGGATTACATGAGCAGTTCTTC. The encoded protein is CASSLRGLAGLHEQFF.

V gene TRBV29-1 combines with J gene TRBJ2-1; D gene unclear. CDR1 is SQVTM, CDR2 ANQGSEA, per germline. Trimming took off 5 bases at V and 5 bases at J, with 13 bases between the two ends. The CDR3 covers 13 residues. In DNA, the CDR3 is TGCAGCGTTCGACCCTCTCGGGACAATGAGCAGTTCTTC. Translation: CSVRPSRDNEQFF.

This clonotype was seen many times. The chain couples TRBV3-2 to TRBJ1-1. TRBV3-2 is described as a pseudogene. This CDR3 contains 14 residues. This chain's CDR3 is CASSQEVSYTEAFF. Here the CDR3 DNA reads TGTGCCAGCAGCCAAGAGGTGAGCTACACTGAAGCTTTCTTT.

Notes on this clonotype: A much larger clone sits a single nucleotide away, making a read error possible. V gene TRBV27 combines with J gene TRBJ2-1; 11 nucleotides align to TRBD2. The J call may be mistaken, given a closer DNA end match to TRBJ2-7. From germline, CDR1 is MNHEY and CDR2 SMNVEV (reference sequence). The CDR3 is 16 amino acids. CDR3 in amino acids: CASSPGTSGSYNEQYF. CDR3 in DNA: TGTGCCAGCAGTCCCGGGACTAGCGGATCCTACAATGAGCAGTACTTC.

This clonotype occurred a few times. V and J are TRBV10-2 and TRBJ2-7; D is unclear. CDR1 is WSHSY, CDR2 SAAADI, per germline. This CDR3 spans 15 amino acids. Trimming shortened V by 2 bases and J by 2 bases, and 13 bases separated the two germline ends. The CDR3 nucleotides read TGCGCCAGCAGTGAGCTCTCAGATCTCACCTACGAGCAGTACTTC. Amino acids: CASSELSDLTYEQYF.

This clonotype came up many times. The J gene is TRBJ2-7, the V gene TRBV13; no reliable D call. The CDR3 is 14 amino acids. V lost 5 bases to trimming and J lost 2 bases, with 13 bases between them. CDR1 and CDR2 from the germline V gene are PRHDT and FYEKMQ (reference sequence). CDR3 coding DNA: TGTGCCAGCAGCACAACCGACGGAGCCTACGAGCAGTACTTC. Residues: CASSTTDGAYEQYF. The entire variable domain, with the rest obtained from reference TRBV13 and TRBJ2-7, is as follows: AAGVIQSPRHLIKEKRETATLKCYPIPRHDTVYWYQQGPGQDPQFLISFYEKMQSDKGSIPDRFSAQQFSDYHSELNMSSLELGDSALYFCASSTTDGAYEQYFGPGTRLTVT.

This clonotype was counted at least ten times. This chain connects TRBV3-1 to TRBJ2-1; maybe TRBD2 (6 bases). The CDR3 is 12 amino acids. Trimming took off 5 bases at V and 10 bases at J, with 12 bases between the two ends. From germline, CDR1 is LGHDT and CDR2 YNNKEL (reference sequence). For the CDR3, the DNA is TGTGCCAGCAGCACACTAGCCTGGGAGCAGTTCTTC. Its protein product is CASSTLAWEQFF.

This clonotype has ten or more counts. V usage is TRBV28 and J usage is TRBJ1-6; D gene unclear. The CDR3 runs 12 residues. Looked up from germline, CDR1 is MDHEN and CDR2 is SYDVKM. Trimming removed 5 bases from V and 14 bases from J, with 13 bases in between. CDR3 coding DNA: TGTGCCAGCAGTCCTCTAAAGTCGTCCCTCCACTTT. Its protein is CASSPLKSSLHF.

This clonotype was picked up many times. The chain has TRBV6-1 and TRBJ1-5; 7 bases fit TRBD1. From germline, CDR1 is MNHNS and CDR2 SASEGT. The CDR3 is made up of 15 amino acids. V trimming: 6 bases; J trimming: 0 bases; junction bases outside the gene matches: 5. Written as DNA, the CDR3 is TGTGCCAGCAGCTGGACAGGAGGTAGCAATCAGCCCCAGCATTTT. This encodes CASSWTGGSNQPQHF.

The chain is built from TRBV5-1 and TRBJ1-1, with D maybe TRBD1 (5 bases). With 3 bases removed from V and 9 bases from J, the gap between germline ends came to 18 bases. CDR1 and CDR2 from the germline V gene are SGHRS and YFSETQ. The CDR3 consists of 14 residues. The CDR3 DNA reads as TGCGCCAGCAGCTCCAGAGGGGTGTCAACTCAAGCTTTCTTT. It translates to CASSSRGVSTQAFF.

About this clonotype itself: The germline gene is not matched at one end of the junction; a read error may be the cause. The chain has TRBV2 and TRBJ1-3; no firm D call. Germline V lookup: CDR1 SNHLY, CDR2 FYNNEI. This CDR3 region has 14 residues. Here the CDR3 reads CASSLTWSGDTIYF. The CDR3 region has the DNA TGTGCCAGCAGCCTGACGTGGTCTGGAGACACCATATATTTT.

This clonotype has at least ten counts. This rearrangement joins TRBV2 to TRBJ1-5; D is ambiguous. CDR1 SNHLY and CDR2 FYNNEI come from the germline V gene. The CDR3 extends over 14 amino acids. The germline V and J ends were trimmed by 5 bases and 3 bases, with 11 bases remaining between them. This CDR3 is CASSYRGLNQPQHF. In DNA, the CDR3 is TGTGCCAGCAGTTACCGGGGTCTCAATCAGCCCCAGCATTTT.

V is TRBV24-1 and J is TRBJ2-3; TRBD1 or TRBD2 may be the D gene (6 bases each). Looked up from germline, CDR1 is KGHDR and CDR2 is SFDVKD. Deletions cut 3 bases from V and 2 bases from J, with 11 bases between. CDR3 length: 15 residues. The CDR3 bases are TGTGCCACCAGTGATAGACGGGGGCCCACAGATACGCAGTATTTT. This encodes CATSDRRGPTDTQYF.

This clonotype was seen at least ten times. The CDR3 reads CASRVPRGSNQPQHF. The DNA for the CDR3 is TGTGCCAGCAGGGTACCTAGGGGTAGCAATCAGCCCCAGCATTTT. The chain carries TRBV28 and TRBJ1-5, with a tentative D call TRBD1 (5 bases). The V end was cut by 6 bases, the J end by 0 bases, with 12 bases between. The CDR3 spans 15 residues. Germline values: CDR1 MDHEN, CDR2 SYDVKM.

The CDR3 spells CASSLKTGGTDTQYF. The CDR3 DNA sequence: TGTGCCAGCAGCTTAAAAACGGGAGGCACAGATACGCAGTATTTT. The rearrangement uses TRBV11-3 and TRBJ2-3, with a possible D match to TRBD2 (6 bases). The germline V gene has CDR1 SGHNT and CDR2 YENEEA. The V end was cut by 2 bases, the J end by 1 base, with 10 bases between. CDR3 length equals 15 residues.

This clonotype was picked up many times. The gene calls are TRBV7-8 and TRBJ2-2; possibly TRBD1 for D (6 bases). Trimming pared 2 bases from V and 7 bases from J, leaving 14 bases between. The length of the CDR3 is 15 residues. Per the germline V gene, CDR1 is SGHVS and CDR2 is FQNEAQ. CDR3 sequence: CASSLSVGAVGELFF. In DNA, the CDR3 is TGTGCCAGCAGCTTAAGCGTGGGGGCTGTCGGGGAGCTGTTTTTT.

The chain combines TRBV20-1 with TRBJ2-2, with TRBD2 matching over 9 bases. The V segment lost 4 bases and the J segment 4 bases; nucleotides outside the gene matches: 4. The CDR3 consists of 14 residues. Germline V gene sequence: CDR1 DFQATT, CDR2 SNEGSKA (reference sequence). This CDR3 is CSATTTSGTGELFF. DNA for the CDR3: TGCAGTGCTACCACGACTAGCGGCACCGGGGAGCTGTTTTTT.

This clonotype came up a few times. J is TRBJ2-7 and V is TRBV10-3, with a possible D match to TRBD2 (7 bases). There are 14 residues in the CDR3. Germline loops: CDR1 ENHRY, CDR2 SYGVKD. V was trimmed by 11 bases and J by 5 bases, leaving 22 bases between them. The CDR3 region has the DNA TGTGCCTTATCACGGGGGGCACGCCAACACGAGCAGTACTTC. Translated: CALSRGARQHEQYF.

This clonotype occurred many times. The chain links TRBV4-1 to TRBJ1-2; D is perhaps TRBD1 (6 bases). Germline assignment: CDR1 MGHRA and CDR2 YSYEKL. The CDR3 is made up of 15 amino acids. V was cut by 1 base and J by 7 bases, with 16 bases left in between. CDR3 DNA sequence: TGCGCCAGCAGCCAAGGGGCGGGGGCAGTCGGTGGCTACACCTTC. It yields the protein CASSQGAGAVGGYTF.